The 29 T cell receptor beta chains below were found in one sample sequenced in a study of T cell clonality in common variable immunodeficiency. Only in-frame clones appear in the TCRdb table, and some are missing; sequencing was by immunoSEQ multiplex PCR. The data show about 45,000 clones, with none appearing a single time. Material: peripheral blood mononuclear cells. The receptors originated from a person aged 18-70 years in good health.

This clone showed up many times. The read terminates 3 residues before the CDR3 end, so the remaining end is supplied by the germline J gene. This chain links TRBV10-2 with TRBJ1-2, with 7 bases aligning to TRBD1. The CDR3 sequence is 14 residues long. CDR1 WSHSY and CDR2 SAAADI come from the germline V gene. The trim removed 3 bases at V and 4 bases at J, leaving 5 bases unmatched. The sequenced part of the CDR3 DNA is TGCGCCAGCAGTGACCAGGGGGGAGGCTATGGC. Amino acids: CASSDQGGGYG. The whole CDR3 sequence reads CASSDQGGGYGYTF.

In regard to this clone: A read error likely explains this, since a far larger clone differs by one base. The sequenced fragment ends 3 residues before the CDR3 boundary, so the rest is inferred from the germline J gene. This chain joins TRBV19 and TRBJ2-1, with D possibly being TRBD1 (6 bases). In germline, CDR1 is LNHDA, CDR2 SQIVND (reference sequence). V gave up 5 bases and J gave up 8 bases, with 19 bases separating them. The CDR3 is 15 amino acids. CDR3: CASSWSSNRVDEQFF. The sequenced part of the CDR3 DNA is TGTGCCAGTAGTTGGTCGTCGAACAGGGTGGATGAG.

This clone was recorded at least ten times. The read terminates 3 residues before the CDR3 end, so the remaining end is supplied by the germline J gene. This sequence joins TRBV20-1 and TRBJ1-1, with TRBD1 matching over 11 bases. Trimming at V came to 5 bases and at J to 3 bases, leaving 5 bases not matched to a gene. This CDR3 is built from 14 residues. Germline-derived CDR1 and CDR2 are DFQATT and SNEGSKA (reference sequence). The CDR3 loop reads CSASGQGADTEAFF. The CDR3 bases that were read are TGCAGTGCTTCCGGACAGGGGGCGGACACTGAA.

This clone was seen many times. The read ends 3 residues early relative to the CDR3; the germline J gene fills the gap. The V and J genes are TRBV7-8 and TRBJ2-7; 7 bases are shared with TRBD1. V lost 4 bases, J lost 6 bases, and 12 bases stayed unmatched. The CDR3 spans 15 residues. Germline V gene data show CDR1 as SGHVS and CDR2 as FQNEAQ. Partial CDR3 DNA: TGTGCCAGCAGCTCGTATGGGCTACCAGGGGGCGAG. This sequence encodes CASSSYGLPGGE. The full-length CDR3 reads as CASSSYGLPGGEQYF. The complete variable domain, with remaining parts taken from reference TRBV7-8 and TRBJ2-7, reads GAGVSQSPRYKVAKRGQDVALRCDPISGHVSLFWYQQALGQGPEFLTYFQNEAQLDKSGLPSDRFFAERPEGSVSTLKIQRTQQEDSAVYLCASSSYGLPGGEQYFGPGTRLTVT.

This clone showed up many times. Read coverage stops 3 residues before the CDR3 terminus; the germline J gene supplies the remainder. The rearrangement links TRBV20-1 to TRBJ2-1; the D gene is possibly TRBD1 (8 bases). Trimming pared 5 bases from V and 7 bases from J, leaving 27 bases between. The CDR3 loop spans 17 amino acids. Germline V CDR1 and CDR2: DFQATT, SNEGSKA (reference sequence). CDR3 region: CSAQGATGSWEGNEQFF. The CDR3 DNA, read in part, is TGCAGTGCTCAGGGGGCCACCGGTTCGTGGGAGGGTAATGAG.

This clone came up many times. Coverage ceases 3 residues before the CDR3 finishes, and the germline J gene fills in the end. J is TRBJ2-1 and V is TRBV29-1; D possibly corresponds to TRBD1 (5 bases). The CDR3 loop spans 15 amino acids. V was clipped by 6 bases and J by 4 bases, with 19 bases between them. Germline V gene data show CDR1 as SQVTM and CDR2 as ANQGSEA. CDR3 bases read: TGCAGCGTACCCGTGACCAAAAGGGGTTACAATGAG. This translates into CSVPVTKRGYNE. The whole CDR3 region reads CSVPVTKRGYNEQFF.

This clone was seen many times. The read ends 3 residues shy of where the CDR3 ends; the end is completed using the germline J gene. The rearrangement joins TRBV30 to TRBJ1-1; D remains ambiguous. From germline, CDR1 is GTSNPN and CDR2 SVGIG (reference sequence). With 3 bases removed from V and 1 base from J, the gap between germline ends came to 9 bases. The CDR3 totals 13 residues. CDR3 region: CAWRAQRNTEAFF. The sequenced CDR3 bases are TGTGCCTGGAGAGCCCAACGGAACACTGAA.

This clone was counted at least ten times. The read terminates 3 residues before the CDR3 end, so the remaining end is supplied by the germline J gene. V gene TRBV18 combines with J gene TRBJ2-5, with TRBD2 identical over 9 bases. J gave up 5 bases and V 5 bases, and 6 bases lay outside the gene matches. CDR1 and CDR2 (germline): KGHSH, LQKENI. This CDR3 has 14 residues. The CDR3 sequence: CASSIAGGGETQYF. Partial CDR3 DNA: TGTGCCAGCTCAATCGCGGGAGGGGGCGAGACC.

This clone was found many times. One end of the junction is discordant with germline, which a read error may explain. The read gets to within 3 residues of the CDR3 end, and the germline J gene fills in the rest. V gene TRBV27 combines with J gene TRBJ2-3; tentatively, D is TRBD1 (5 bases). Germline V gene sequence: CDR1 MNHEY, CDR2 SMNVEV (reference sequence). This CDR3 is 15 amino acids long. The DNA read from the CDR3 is TGTGCCAGCAGTTTTCGGAGTTGGGGCACAGGTACG. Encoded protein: CASSFRSWGTGT. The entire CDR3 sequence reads CASSFRSWGTGTQYF.

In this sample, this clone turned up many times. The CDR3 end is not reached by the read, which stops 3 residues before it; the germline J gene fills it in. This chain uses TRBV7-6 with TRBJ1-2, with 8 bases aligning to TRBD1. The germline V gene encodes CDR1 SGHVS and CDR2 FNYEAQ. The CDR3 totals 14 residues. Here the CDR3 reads CASSARTGLEGYTF. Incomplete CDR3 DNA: TGTGCCAGCAGCGCTAGGACAGGGTTAGAAGGC.

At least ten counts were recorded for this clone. CDR3 DNA (partial): TGTGCCAGCAGCCCGGAGGACAGCTCCTACGAG. This encodes CASSPEDSSYE. The complete CDR3 protein is CASSPEDSSYEQYF. V is TRBV5-4 and J is TRBJ2-7, with TRBD1 as a possible D gene (6 bases). The read stops 3 residues short of the end of the CDR3; the missing end is completed from the germline J gene. Trimming pared 4 bases from V and 0 bases from J, leaving 11 bases between. The germline V gene encodes CDR1 SGHNT and CDR2 YYREEE (reference sequence). This CDR3 has 14 residues.

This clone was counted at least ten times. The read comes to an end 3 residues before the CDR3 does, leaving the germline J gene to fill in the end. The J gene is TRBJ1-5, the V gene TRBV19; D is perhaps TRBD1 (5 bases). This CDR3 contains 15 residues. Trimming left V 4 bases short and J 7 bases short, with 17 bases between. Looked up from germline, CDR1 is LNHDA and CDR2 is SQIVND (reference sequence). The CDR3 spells CASSTTPGQRQPQHF. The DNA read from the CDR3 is TGTGCCAGTAGTACAACCCCAGGGCAACGACAGCCC.

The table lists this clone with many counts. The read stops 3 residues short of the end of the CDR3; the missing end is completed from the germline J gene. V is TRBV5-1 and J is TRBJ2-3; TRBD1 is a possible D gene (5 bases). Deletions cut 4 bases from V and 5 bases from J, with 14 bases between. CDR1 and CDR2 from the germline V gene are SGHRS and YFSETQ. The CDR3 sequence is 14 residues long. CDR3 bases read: TGCGCCAGCAGCCGGATTGATCAGGGAGATACG. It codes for CASSRIDQGDT. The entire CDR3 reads CASSRIDQGDTQYF.

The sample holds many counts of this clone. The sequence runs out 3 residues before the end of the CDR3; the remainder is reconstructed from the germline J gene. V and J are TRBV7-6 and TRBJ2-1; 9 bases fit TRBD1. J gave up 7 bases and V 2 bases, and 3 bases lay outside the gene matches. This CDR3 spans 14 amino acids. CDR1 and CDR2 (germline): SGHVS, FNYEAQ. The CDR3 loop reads CASSLRDRVNEQFF. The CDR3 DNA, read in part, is TGTGCCAGCAGCTTACGGGACAGGGTAAATGAG.

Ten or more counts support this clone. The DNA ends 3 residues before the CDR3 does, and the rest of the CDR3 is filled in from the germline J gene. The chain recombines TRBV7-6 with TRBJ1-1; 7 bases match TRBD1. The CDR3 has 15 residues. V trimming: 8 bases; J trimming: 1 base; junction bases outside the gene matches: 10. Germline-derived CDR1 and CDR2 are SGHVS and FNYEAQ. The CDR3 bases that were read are TGTGCCAGCCGCGCCGTCCAGGGGGGGAACACTGAA. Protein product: CASRAVQGGNTE. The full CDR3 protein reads CASRAVQGGNTEAFF.

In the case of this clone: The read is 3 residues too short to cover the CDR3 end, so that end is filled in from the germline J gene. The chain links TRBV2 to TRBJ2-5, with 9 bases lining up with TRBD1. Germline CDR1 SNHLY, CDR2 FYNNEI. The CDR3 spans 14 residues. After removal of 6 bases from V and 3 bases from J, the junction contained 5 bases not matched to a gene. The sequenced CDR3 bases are TGTGCCAGCAGCTTCGACAGGGGGAAAGAGACC. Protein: CASSFDRGKET. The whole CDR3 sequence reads CASSFDRGKETQYF. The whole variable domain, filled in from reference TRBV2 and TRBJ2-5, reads EPEVTQTPSHQVTQMGQEVILRCVPISNHLYFYWYRQILGQKVEFLVSFYNNEISEKSEIFDDQFSVERPDGSNFTLKIRSTKLEDSAMYFCASSFDRGKETQYFGPGTRLLVL.

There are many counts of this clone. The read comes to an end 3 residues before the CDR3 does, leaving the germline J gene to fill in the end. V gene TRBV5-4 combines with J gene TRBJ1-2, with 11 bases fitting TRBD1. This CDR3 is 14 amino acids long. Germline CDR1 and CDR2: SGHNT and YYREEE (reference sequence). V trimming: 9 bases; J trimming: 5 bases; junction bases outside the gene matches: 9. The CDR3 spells CATFRDRGRYGYTF. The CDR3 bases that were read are TGTGCCACCTTCCGGGACAGGGGGAGGTATGGC.

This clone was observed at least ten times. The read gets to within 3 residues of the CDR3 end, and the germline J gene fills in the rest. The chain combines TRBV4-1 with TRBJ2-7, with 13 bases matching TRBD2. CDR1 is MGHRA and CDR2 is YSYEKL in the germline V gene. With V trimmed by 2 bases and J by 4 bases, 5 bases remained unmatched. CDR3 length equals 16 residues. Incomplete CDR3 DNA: TGCGCCAGCAGCCAATCGACTAGCGGGAGGATGTACGAG. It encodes CASSQSTSGRMYE. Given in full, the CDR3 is CASSQSTSGRMYEQYF.

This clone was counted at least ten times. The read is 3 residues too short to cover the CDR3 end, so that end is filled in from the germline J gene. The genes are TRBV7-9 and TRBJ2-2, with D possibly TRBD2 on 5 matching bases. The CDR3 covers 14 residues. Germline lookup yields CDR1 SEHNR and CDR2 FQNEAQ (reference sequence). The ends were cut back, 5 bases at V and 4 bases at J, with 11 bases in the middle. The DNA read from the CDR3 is TGTGCCAGCAGCCTCGACGGGGTCACCGGGGAG. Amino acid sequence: CASSLDGVTGE. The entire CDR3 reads CASSLDGVTGELFF.

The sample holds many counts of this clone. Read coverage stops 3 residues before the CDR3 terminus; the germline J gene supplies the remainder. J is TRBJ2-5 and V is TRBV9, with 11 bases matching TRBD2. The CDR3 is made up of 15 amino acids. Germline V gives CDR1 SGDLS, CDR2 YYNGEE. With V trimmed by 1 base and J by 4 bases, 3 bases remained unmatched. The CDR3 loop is CASSVTGLAGETQYF. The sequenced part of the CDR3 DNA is TGTGCCAGCAGCGTAACCGGACTAGCGGGAGAGACC.

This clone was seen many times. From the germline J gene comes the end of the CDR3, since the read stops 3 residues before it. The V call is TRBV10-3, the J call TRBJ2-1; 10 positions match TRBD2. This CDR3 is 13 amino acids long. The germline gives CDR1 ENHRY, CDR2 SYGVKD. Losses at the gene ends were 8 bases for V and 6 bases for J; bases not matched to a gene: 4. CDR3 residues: CAILAGATNEQFF. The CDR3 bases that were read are TGTGCCATCCTAGCGGGAGCCACCAATGAG.

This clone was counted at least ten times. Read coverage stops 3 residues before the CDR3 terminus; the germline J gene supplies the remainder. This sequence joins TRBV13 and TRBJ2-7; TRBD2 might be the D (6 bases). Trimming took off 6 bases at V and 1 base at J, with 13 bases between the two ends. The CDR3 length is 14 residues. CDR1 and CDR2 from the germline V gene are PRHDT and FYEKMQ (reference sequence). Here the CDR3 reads CASRPGRYSYEQYF. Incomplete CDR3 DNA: TGTGCCAGCAGACCGGGGAGGTATTCCTACGAG.

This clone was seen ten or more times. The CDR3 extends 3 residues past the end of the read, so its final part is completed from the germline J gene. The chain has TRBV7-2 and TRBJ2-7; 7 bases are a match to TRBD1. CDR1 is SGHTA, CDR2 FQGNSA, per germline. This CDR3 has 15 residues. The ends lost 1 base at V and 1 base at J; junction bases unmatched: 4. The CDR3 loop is CASSLVTGASYEQYF. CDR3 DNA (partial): TGTGCCAGCAGCTTAGTTACAGGGGCGTCCTACGAG.

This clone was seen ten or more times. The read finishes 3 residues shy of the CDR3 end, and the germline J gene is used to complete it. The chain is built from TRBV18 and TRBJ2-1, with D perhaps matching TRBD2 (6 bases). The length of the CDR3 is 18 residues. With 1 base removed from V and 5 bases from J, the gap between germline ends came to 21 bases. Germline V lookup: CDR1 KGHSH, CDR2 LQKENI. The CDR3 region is CASSPLYDAAGPHNEQFF. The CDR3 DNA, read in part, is TGTGCCAGCTCACCACTATACGACGCGGCGGGGCCCCACAATGAG.

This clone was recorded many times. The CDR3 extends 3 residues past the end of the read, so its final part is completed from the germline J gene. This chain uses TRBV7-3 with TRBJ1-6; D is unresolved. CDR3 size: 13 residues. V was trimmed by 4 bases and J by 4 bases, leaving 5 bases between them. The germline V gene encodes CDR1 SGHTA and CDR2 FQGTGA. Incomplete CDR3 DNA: TGTGCCAGCAGCTCCCGGTATAATTCACCC. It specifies CASSSRYNSP. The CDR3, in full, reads CASSSRYNSPLHF. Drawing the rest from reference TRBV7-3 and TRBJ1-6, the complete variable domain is GAGVSQTPSNKVTEKGKYVELRCDPISGHTALYWYRQSLGQGPEFLIYFQGTGAADDSGLPNDRFFAVRPEGSVSTLKIQRTERGDSAVYLCASSSRYNSPLHFGNGTRLTVT.

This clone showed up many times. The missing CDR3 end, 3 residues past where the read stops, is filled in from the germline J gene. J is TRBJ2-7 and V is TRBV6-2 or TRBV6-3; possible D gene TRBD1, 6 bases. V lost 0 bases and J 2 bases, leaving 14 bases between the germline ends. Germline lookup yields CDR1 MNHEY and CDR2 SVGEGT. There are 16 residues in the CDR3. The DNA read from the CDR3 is TGTGCCAGCAGTTACTCGGCCAAGGGGGACCCCTACGAG. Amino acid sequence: CASSYSAKGDPYE. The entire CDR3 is CASSYSAKGDPYEQYF.

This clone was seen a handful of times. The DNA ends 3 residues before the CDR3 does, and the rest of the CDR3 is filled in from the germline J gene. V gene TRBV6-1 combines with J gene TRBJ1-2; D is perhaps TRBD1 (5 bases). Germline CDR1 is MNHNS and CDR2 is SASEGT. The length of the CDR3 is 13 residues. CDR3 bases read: TGTGCCAGCAGTGCTGACAGTTATAATGAC. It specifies CASSADSYND. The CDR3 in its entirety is CASSADSYNDYTF.

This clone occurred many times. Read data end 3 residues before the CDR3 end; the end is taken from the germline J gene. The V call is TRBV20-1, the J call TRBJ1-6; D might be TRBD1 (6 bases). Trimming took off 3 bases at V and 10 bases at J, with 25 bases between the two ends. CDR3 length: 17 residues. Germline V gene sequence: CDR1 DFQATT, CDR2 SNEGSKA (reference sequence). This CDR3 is CSARKGGGRIPWSPLHF. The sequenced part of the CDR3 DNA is TGCAGTGCTAGGAAGGGGGGGGGTCGGATACCTTGGTCACCC.

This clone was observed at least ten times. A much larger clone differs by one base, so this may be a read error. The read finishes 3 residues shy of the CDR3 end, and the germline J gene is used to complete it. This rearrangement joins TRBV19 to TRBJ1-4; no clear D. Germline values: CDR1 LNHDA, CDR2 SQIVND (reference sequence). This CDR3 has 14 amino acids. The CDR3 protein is CASGIKGANEKLFF. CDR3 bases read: TGTGCCAGTGGTATAAAGGGTGCCAATGAAAAA.